This T cell receptor (beta chain) was documented in a study of T cells after yellow fever vaccination. Study context: Each low-cell-number fraction was prepared by means of SMART-Seq v4 Ultra Low Input. Notes on the study in general: On re-exposure, the response was weaker but peaked faster, at day 5 versus 15.

This CDR3 has 14 amino acids. The V segment lost 6 bases and the J segment 7 bases; nucleotides outside the gene matches: 12. The germline V gene encodes CDR1 SGHRS and CDR2 YFSETQ. TCRdb passed the 5' RACE reads through MiXCR, listing each CDR3 protein once. The sample lists some 600,000 distinct CDR3 sequences; around 16% were seen once. Only a few counts were recorded for this clonotype. No antigen is known for it. The TCR sequence derives from a man aged 18 to 30 who received the YFV17D yellow fever vaccine. V and J are TRBV5-1 and TRBJ2-5; 7 nucleotides match TRBD2. Sequencing used PBMCs, obtained about 5 days after the first yellow fever vaccination. CDR3 protein: CASNPPREGSTQYF. The CDR3 DNA sequence: TGCGCCAGCAACCCCCCAAGGGAGGGGTCGACCCAGTACTTC.